These T cell receptor beta chains were read from a single sample in a study of blood T cell repertoires in COVID-19. Sequencing was performed with immunoSEQ multiplex PCR; in TCRdb, only in-frame clones are kept and a portion is missing. The repertoire holds fewer than 300,000 clones, with roughly 90% as singletons. The sequencing sample was made of peripheral blood. These receptor sequences come from a woman aged 30 to 39 with acute or convalescent COVID-19. The CDR3 runs from the conserved cysteine through the conserved F or W. The D gene is left open where the match is weak. Clone size appears in some rows only: once, few, many, or a class for an expanded clone.

clone size	D gene	V gene	J gene	CDR3 protein	CDR3 DNA
NA	NA	TRBV27	TRBJ1-2	CASSSPPNYGYTF	TGTGCCAGCAGTTCCCCCCCGAACTATGGCTACACCTTC
NA	TRBD2	TRBV6-6	TRBJ2-1	CASSYSKRLASNEQFF	TGTGCCAGCAGTTACTCGAAAAGACTAGCGAGTAATGAGCAGTTCTTC
NA	TRBD2	TRBV19	TRBJ2-7	CASSILAGGGEQYF	TGTGCCAGTAGTATACTAGCGGGAGGAGGTGAGCAGTACTTC
NA	NA	TRBV7-2	TRBJ2-6	CASSSAGSGANVLTF	TGTGCCAGCAGCTCCGCCGGCTCTGGGGCCAACGTCCTGACTTTC
NA	TRBD2	TRBV6-1	TRBJ2-3	CASSGRLAEYTDTQYF	TGTGCCAGCAGTGGCAGACTAGCGGAGTACACAGATACGCAGTATTTT
NA	TRBD2	TRBV11-3	TRBJ2-1	CASSRGLAGGGYEQFF	TGTGCCAGCAGTCGGGGACTAGCGGGAGGGGGATATGAGCAGTTCTTC
NA	TRBD1	TRBV3-1/TRBV3-2	TRBJ1-6	CASSQVLGTGTYSYNSPLHF	TGTGCCAGCAGCCAAGTCCTCGGGACAGGGACCTACTCCTATAATTCACCCCTCCACTTT
NA	NA	TRBV12-3/TRBV12-4	TRBJ2-5	CASSLDRQETQYF	TGTGCCAGCAGTTTAGACAGACAAGAGACCCAGTACTTC
NA	NA	TRBV13	TRBJ1-4	CASSPGWGVGEKLFF	TGTGCCAGCAGCCCCGGATGGGGCGTTGGGGAAAAACTGTTTTTT
NA	NA	TRBV27	TRBJ2-1	CASGDYNEQFF	TGTGCCTCCGGGGACTACAATGAGCAGTTCTTC
NA	NA	TRBV7-2	TRBJ2-5	CASSPSGETQYF	TGTGCCAGCAGCCCCTCGGGGGAGACCCAGTACTTC
NA	NA	TRBV29-1	TRBJ2-5	CSVVQAGGTQYF	TGCAGCGTTGTTCAGGCCGGAGGGACCCAGTACTTC
NA	TRBD1	TRBV9	TRBJ2-7	CASSVEDRGQREQYF	TGTGCCAGCAGCGTAGAGGACAGGGGACAACGCGAGCAGTACTTC
NA	TRBD1	TRBV6-2/TRBV6-3	TRBJ1-1	CASSYPRGTGIRYTEAFF	TGTGCCAGCAGTTACCCGCGCGGGACAGGGATTCGTTACACTGAAGCTTTCTTT
NA	NA	TRBV25-1	TRBJ1-3	CASSDNRASSSGNTIYF	TGTGCCAGCAGTGACAACAGGGCCTCAAGCTCTGGAAACACCATATATTTT
NA	TRBD2	TRBV5-1	TRBJ2-7	CASSPRTSGNEQYF	TGCGCCAGCAGCCCACGGACTAGCGGAAACGAGCAGTACTTC
NA	NA	TRBV6-4	TRBJ1-1	CASSLARNTEAFF	TGTGCCAGCAGTTTAGCTAGGAACACTGAAGCTTTCTTT
NA	TRBD1	TRBV19	TRBJ1-3	CASIWGQGTGNTIYF	TGTGCCAGTATTTGGGGACAGGGAACTGGAAACACCATATATTTT
NA	TRBD2	TRBV7-2	TRBJ2-2	CASTAPPGTSWATGELFF	TGTGCCAGCACCGCCCCCCCTGGGACTAGCTGGGCCACCGGGGAGCTGTTTTTT
NA	TRBD1	TRBV5-6	TRBJ2-1	CASSLPGQGGYEQFF	TGTGCCAGCAGCTTACCGGGACAGGGTGGATATGAGCAGTTCTTC
NA	TRBD1	TRBV6-4	TRBJ2-2	CASRPTGGDTGELFF	TGTGCCAGCAGACCGACAGGGGGCGACACCGGGGAGCTGTTTTTT
NA	TRBD2	TRBV18	TRBJ2-5	CASSGTSGRRETQYF	TGTGCCAGCTCCGGGACTAGCGGGAGGCGAGAGACCCAGTACTTC
once	TRBD1	TRBV5-1	TRBJ1-1	CASRKDRVNTEAFF	TGCGCCAGCAGGAAGGACAGGGTGAACACTGAAGCTTTCTTT
once	NA	TRBV5-1	TRBJ2-2	CASSLDQGRTGELFF	TGCGCCAGCAGCTTGGACCAGGGTCGAACCGGGGAGCTGTTTTTT
many	TRBD2	TRBV6-2/TRBV6-3	TRBJ2-3	CASSYRLAGGDTQYF	TGTGCCAGCAGTTACAGACTAGCGGGAGGAGATACGCAGTATTTT
NA	TRBD1	TRBV11-2	TRBJ1-1	CASSPGGLKNTEAFF	TGTGCCAGCAGCCCAGGGGGGCTGAAGAACACTGAAGCTTTCTTT
NA	TRBD2	TRBV7-2	TRBJ2-1	CASSLPREEFPEQFF	TGTGCCAGCAGCTTACCGCGGGAGGAGTTTCCTGAGCAGTTCTTC
NA	NA	TRBV7-2	TRBJ2-3	CASSLVETWYF	TGTGCCAGCAGCTTAGTCGAGACTTGGTATTTT
NA	TRBD2	TRBV5-1	TRBJ2-3	CASSPRSSSGSVLGDTQYF	TGCGCCAGCAGCCCCCGATCTTCTAGCGGGAGTGTCCTTGGAGATACGCAGTATTTT
once	TRBD2	TRBV2	TRBJ2-5	CASMRELETQYF	TGTGCCAGCATGCGGGAGCTGGAGACCCAGTACTTC
NA	TRBD1	TRBV4-2	TRBJ2-3	CASSQEQGDTQYF	TGTGCCAGCAGCCAGGAACAGGGGGATACGCAGTATTTT
NA	NA	TRBV27	TRBJ2-7	CASSLSRNGGEQYF	TGTGCCAGCAGTTTATCCCGAAATGGAGGCGAGCAGTACTTC
NA	NA	TRBV4-3	TRBJ2-5	CASSQDPRVFRETQYF	TGCGCCAGCAGCCAAGATCCCAGGGTATTCCGGGAGACCCAGTACTTC
NA	TRBD1	TRBV16	TRBJ2-2	CASSLTGQGDTGELFF	TGTGCCAGCAGCCTTACCGGACAGGGCGACACCGGGGAGCTGTTTTTT